This T cell receptor (beta chain) stems from a study of T-cell memory formation after mild COVID-19. CDR3 length equals 12 residues. The junction had 7 bases not matched to a gene; V was cut back by 2 bases and J by 16 bases. Per the germline V gene, CDR1 is MRHNA and CDR2 is SNTAGT. Using its own MiXCR run on the 5' RACE reads, TCRdb lists one record per CDR3 protein. The sample holds tens of thousands of distinct CDR3 sequences, about 27% seen once. The sequencing sample was made of PBMCs or a T cell subset sorted from them (not recorded which). V is TRBV6-4 and J is TRBJ2-1; TRBD1 matches at 8 bases. The TCR was taken from a man aged 18 to 30 who had mild COVID-19 (a few samples of this study predate the infection). Cell type and time point are not known. CDR3 bases: TGTGCCAGCAGTGACCCGGACAGGGTAGATTTCTTC. Translating gives CASSDPDRVDFF.